The 20 T cell receptor beta chains listed next were all sequenced from one sample in a study of cytomegalovirus exposure and HLA in healthy donors. Both 60 Vbeta primers and 13 Jbeta primers went into the PCR. Clones were read by immunoSEQ multiplex PCR, and TCRdb kept only the in-frame ones, dropping some. The repertoire includes approximately 110,000 clones, approximately 80% of them detected once, and under 2.5% sits in the top ten. Sequencing was done on a sample of PBMCs. The receptors stem from a young woman in good health and CMV-seronegative.

The rearrangement joins TRBV12-5 to TRBJ2-1, with 9 bases identical to TRBD1. Per germline, CDR1 LGHNT and CDR2 FRNRAP. This CDR3 is 15 amino acids long. V shed 0 bases, J shed 9 bases, and the junction held 6 bases outside the gene matches. This CDR3 reads CASGLVQGAWTEQFF. The CDR3 region has the DNA TGTGCTAGTGGTTTGGTACAGGGGGCATGGACTGAGCAGTTCTTC.

This rearrangement joins TRBV15 to TRBJ1-2; maybe TRBD1 (6 bases). Trimming took off 0 bases at V and 4 bases at J, with 6 bases between the two ends. The CDR3 is made up of 13 amino acids. Germline V lookup: CDR1 LNHNV, CDR2 YYDKDF (reference sequence). CDR3 nucleotides: TGTGCCACCAGCAGAGAAGGGGGCTATGGCTACACCTTC. It is translated as CATSREGGYGYTF.

V gene TRBV7-9 combines with J gene TRBJ2-2; perhaps TRBD1 as D (5 bases). CDR1 is SEHNR, CDR2 FQNEAQ, per germline (reference sequence). Trimming stripped 0 bases from V and 5 bases from J, with 13 bases between. This CDR3 has 16 residues. CDR3 nucleotides: TGTGCCAGCAGCTTAGCGGGGCTAGGCAGGACCGGGGAGCTGTTTTTT. Protein product: CASSLAGLGRTGELFF. Looking up the rest from reference TRBV7-9 and TRBJ2-2 gives the full variable domain: DTGVSQNPRHKITKRGQNVTFRCDPISEHNRLYWYRQTLGQGPEFLTYFQNEAQLEKSRLLSDRFSAERPKGSFSTLEIQRTEQGDSAMYLCASSLAGLGRTGELFFGEGSRLTVL.

The chain recombines TRBV29-1 with TRBJ1-2; no firm D call. The V gene's germline CDR1 is SQVTM and CDR2 ANQGSEA. The CDR3 loop spans 13 amino acids. V was shortened by 7 bases and J by 4 bases, with 16 bases between the two germline ends. CDR3 residues: CSAQNSPSYGYTF. The CDR3 DNA reads TGCAGCGCGCAAAATTCGCCCAGCTATGGCTACACCTTC.

The gene calls are TRBV5-5 and TRBJ2-1, with 9 nucleotides matching TRBD2. Germline-derived CDR1 and CDR2 are SGHKS and YYEKEE (reference sequence). With V trimmed by 4 bases and J by 1 base, 15 bases remained unmatched. The CDR3 has 19 residues. CDR3 nucleotides: TGTGCCAGCAGCCCCTTTTGGCAAGCGGGAGGCGCATCCTACAATGAGCAGTTCTTC. Amino acid sequence: CASSPFWQAGGASYNEQFF.

A few counts support this clone. The J gene is TRBJ2-3, the V gene TRBV7-2; the match to TRBD2 covers 12 bases. The V gene's germline CDR1 is SGHTA and CDR2 FQGNSA. The CDR3 runs 16 residues. V lost 5 bases to trimming and J lost 4 bases; unmatched junction nucleotides: 7. This CDR3 reads CASSASSGRVPDTQYF. The DNA for the CDR3 is TGTGCCAGCAGCGCATCTAGCGGGAGGGTACCAGATACGCAGTATTTT. The full variable domain, in which reference TRBV7-2 and TRBJ2-3 provide the parts outside the CDR3, is GAGVSQSPSNKVTEKGKDVELRCDPISGHTALYWYRQSLGQGLEFLIYFQGNSAPDKSGLPSDRFSAERTGGSVSTLTIQRTQQEDSAVYLCASSASSGRVPDTQYFGPGTRLTVL.

This chain links TRBV6-1 with TRBJ1-1; 9 bases fit TRBD1. This CDR3 comprises 17 residues. V was pared by 4 bases and J by 0 bases, with 9 bases of the junction left unmatched. CDR1 is MNHNS, CDR2 SASEGT, per germline. The CDR3 nucleotides are TGTGCCAGCAGTGGGGGACAGGGCATCATCATGAACACTGAAGCTTTCTTT. Amino acid sequence: CASSGGQGIIMNTEAFF.

The chain carries TRBV6-5 and TRBJ2-7, with a weak D call TRBD1 (9 bases). The V gene lost 5 bases and the J gene lost 6 bases, with 17 bases spanning the gap. Looked up from germline, CDR1 is MNHEY and CDR2 is SVGAGI. There are 14 residues in the CDR3. CDR3 loop: CASSEGTGTSEQYF. As DNA, the CDR3 is TGTGCCAGCAGTGAAGGGACAGGGACTAGCGAGCAGTACTTC.

The chain joins TRBV2 to TRBJ1-5; D is ambiguous. Trimming stripped 5 bases from V and 0 bases from J, with 14 bases between. The CDR3 has 16 residues. Germline V gives CDR1 SNHLY, CDR2 FYNNEI. The CDR3 DNA reads as TGTGCCAGCAGTCGCTATCCCTATTATAGCAATCAGCCCCAGCATTTT. It translates to CASSRYPYYSNQPQHF.

The V and J genes are TRBV5-1 and TRBJ2-7, with D maybe TRBD1 (5 bases). The V gene's germline CDR1 is SGHRS and CDR2 YFSETQ. The CDR3 is made up of 15 amino acids. V was trimmed by 2 bases and J by 0 bases, leaving 12 bases between them. The CDR3 region is CASSLSGPSSYEQYF. The CDR3, as DNA: TGCGCCAGCAGCTTATCAGGGCCGTCCTCCTACGAGCAGTACTTC. Using reference TRBV5-1 and TRBJ2-7 for the parts outside the CDR3, the full variable domain is KAGVTQTPRYLIKTRGQQVTLSCSPISGHRSVSWYQQTPGQGLQFLFEYFSETQRNKGNFPGRFSGRQFSNSRSEMNVSTLELGDSALYLCASSLSGPSSYEQYFGPGTRLTVT.

This chain uses TRBV16 with TRBJ2-3, with 8 bases identical to TRBD1. The CDR3 loop spans 15 amino acids. Germline CDR1 and CDR2: KGHSY and FQNENV. V shed 4 bases, J shed 3 bases, and the junction held 6 bases outside the gene matches. The CDR3 sequence is CASSPTGQETDTQYF. The CDR3 nucleotides are TGTGCCAGCAGCCCAACGGGACAGGAGACAGATACGCAGTATTTT.

V gene TRBV28 combines with J gene TRBJ1-1; D might be TRBD1 (6 bases). Germline V gives CDR1 MDHEN, CDR2 SYDVKM. Trimming pared 1 base from V and 1 base from J, leaving 10 bases between. The length of the CDR3 is 15 residues. CDR3 sequence: CASSLSGAPNTEAFF. The CDR3 DNA is TGTGCCAGCAGTTTATCAGGGGCGCCGAACACTGAAGCTTTCTTT. The full variable domain, rest sourced from reference TRBV28 and TRBJ1-1, is DVKVTQSSRYLVKRTGEKVFLECVQDMDHENMFWYRQDPGLGLRLIYFSYDVKMKEKGDIPEGYSVSREKKERFSLILESASTNQTSMYLCASSLSGAPNTEAFFGQGTRLTVV.

This clone was counted a few times. The chain uses TRBV4-1 and TRBJ1-2, with D uncertain. Germline V gene lookup returns CDR1 MGHRA and CDR2 YSYEKL. This CDR3 has 16 residues. The V gene lost 0 bases and the J gene lost 2 bases, with 13 bases spanning the gap. Written as DNA, the CDR3 is TGCGCCAGCAGCCAAGATCTGAGGACGGGGAACTATGGCTACACCTTC. Amino acids: CASSQDLRTGNYGYTF.

This chain connects TRBV19 to TRBJ2-3; D is perhaps TRBD2 (6 bases). With 8 bases removed from V and 0 bases from J, the gap between germline ends came to 12 bases. CDR3 length: 14 residues. Germline V lookup: CDR1 LNHDA, CDR2 SQIVND (reference sequence). CDR3 sequence: CASSPGVSTDTQYF. The CDR3 DNA reads as TGTGCCAGTTCCCCGGGAGTCAGCACAGATACGCAGTATTTT.

This clone is a singleton in its sample. This chain connects TRBV7-9 to TRBJ2-1, with TRBD2 matching 11 bases. Losses at the gene ends were 1 base for V and 10 bases for J; bases not matched to a gene: 6. This CDR3 has 15 residues. Germline V gene data show CDR1 as SEHNR and CDR2 as FQNEAQ (reference sequence). In DNA, the CDR3 is TGTGCCAGCAGCTTAGGTCTAGCGGGAGGATGGGAGCAGTTCTTC. This encodes CASSLGLAGGWEQFF.

This rearrangement joins TRBV18 to TRBJ2-1; tentative D call: TRBD1 (6 bases). From germline, CDR1 is KGHSH and CDR2 LQKENI. V lost 2 bases, J lost 0 bases, and 11 bases lay in between. The length of the CDR3 is 16 residues. The CDR3 region has the DNA TGTGCCAGCTCACCAGAGGGGGTCCGCTCCTACAATGAGCAGTTCTTC. Protein sequence: CASSPEGVRSYNEQFF.

The rearrangement uses TRBV7-3 and TRBJ2-7; the D gene is possibly TRBD2 (6 bases). CDR1 SGHTA and CDR2 FQGTGA come from the germline V gene. Trimming shortened V by 5 bases and J by 6 bases, and 14 bases separated the two germline ends. The CDR3 loop spans 13 amino acids. CDR3 nucleotides: TGTGCCAGCAGCGTGGAGGGGCTCGGCGAGCAGTACTTC. Translation gives CASSVEGLGEQYF.

This sequence joins TRBV6-4 and TRBJ2-7, with D maybe TRBD1 (6 bases). CDR1 is MRHNA, CDR2 SNTAGT, per germline. Trimming stripped 7 bases from V and 2 bases from J, with 18 bases between. The CDR3 extends over 15 amino acids. CDR3 sequence (DNA): TGTGCCAGCACCCCGACAGGAATTAGAACCTACGAGCAGTACTTC. Translated: CASTPTGIRTYEQYF.

The chain recombines TRBV7-3 with TRBJ2-5, with a weak D call TRBD2 (5 bases). Gene TRBJ2-7 matches the end of the DNA better, so the J call may be wrong. Germline V lookup: CDR1 SGHTA, CDR2 FQGTGA. The CDR3 covers 14 residues. The CDR3 DNA reads TGTGCCAGCAGTCCCACTAGTACTAGCTACGAGCAGTACTTC. It yields the protein CASSPTSTSYEQYF.

The rearrangement uses TRBV7-9 and TRBJ1-5, with D perhaps matching TRBD1 (6 bases). V lost 5 bases to trimming and J lost 0 bases, with 23 bases between them. Germline V CDR1 and CDR2: SEHNR, FQNEAQ (reference sequence). The CDR3 has 19 amino acids. CDR3 in DNA: TGTGCCAGCAGCGGAAGTCGGGACACCGGATCCTTTAGCAATCAGCCCCAGCATTTT. This gives the protein CASSGSRDTGSFSNQPQHF.